Presented here are 10 T cell receptor beta chains from one specimen sequenced in a study of Tregs in tolerant kidney transplant recipients. Recipients received nonmyeloablative bone marrow transplants from related graft donors, with transient mixed chimerism. Here immunoSEQ multiplex PCR was the method, and the copy in TCRdb shows in-frame clones only, minus some. The sample shows 100,000 or so clones, 80% to 95% of them seen only once. The sample was CD4+ T cells from blood (PBMCs), taken 12 months after the transplant. These receptors were taken from a human patient who received a combined kidney and bone marrow transplant. The graft donor may account for some of the T cells.

This chain joins TRBV19 and TRBJ2-2; a weak D match, TRBD2 (6 bases). Germline-derived CDR1 and CDR2 are LNHDA and SQIVND (reference sequence). This CDR3 has 15 amino acids. V shed 7 bases and J shed 5 bases, with 17 bases lying between them. The DNA for the CDR3 is TGTGCCAGTAAGTTAGACGGGAGTCAAACCGGGGAGCTGTTTTTT. It encodes CASKLDGSQTGELFF.

The rearrangement joins TRBV7-2 to TRBJ1-2, with D maybe TRBD1 (6 bases). In germline, CDR1 is SGHTA, CDR2 FQGNSA. This CDR3 has 16 residues. V was clipped by 1 base and J by 1 base, with 13 bases between them. The DNA for the CDR3 is TGTGCCAGCAGCTTAGAGGGGACAATAATTAACTATGGCTACACCTTC. Amino acids: CASSLEGTIINYGYTF.

This rearrangement joins TRBV6-4 to TRBJ1-2; 8 bases line up with TRBD1. The CDR3 runs 16 residues. The germline V gene has CDR1 MRHNA and CDR2 SNTAGT. Trimming at V came to 3 bases and at J to 8 bases, leaving 14 bases not matched to a gene. The CDR3 DNA reads as TGTGCCAGCAGTGAGTCTGGACAGGGTCACCCTCGAGGCTACACCTTC. Residues: CASSESGQGHPRGYTF.

The genes are TRBV5-1 and TRBJ1-2; D is ambiguous. Trimming left V 0 bases short and J 6 bases short, with 18 bases between. The CDR3 consists of 16 residues. Germline V gives CDR1 SGHRS, CDR2 YFSETQ. The CDR3 is CASSLAESPGDHGYTF. The CDR3 DNA sequence: TGCGCCAGCAGCTTGGCCGAGTCACCCGGAGACCATGGCTACACCTTC. Looking up the rest from reference TRBV5-1 and TRBJ1-2 gives the full variable domain: KAGVTQTPRYLIKTRGQQVTLSCSPISGHRSVSWYQQTPGQGLQFLFEYFSETQRNKGNFPGRFSGRQFSNSRSEMNVSTLELGDSALYLCASSLAESPGDHGYTFGSGTRLTVV.

The chain uses TRBV11-2 and TRBJ2-5; 11 bases align to TRBD1. This CDR3 has 15 amino acids. V gave up 5 bases and J gave up 5 bases; unmatched junction bases: 7. The germline gives CDR1 SGHAT, CDR2 FQNNGV. CDR3 region: CASSRRTGGDETQYF. DNA for the CDR3: TGTGCCAGCAGCCGAAGGACAGGGGGCGATGAGACCCAGTACTTC.

J is TRBJ1-5 and V is TRBV10-3; the D is unclear. CDR3 size: 17 residues. V gave up 0 bases and J gave up 0 bases, with 12 bases separating them. CDR1 ENHRY and CDR2 SYGVKD come from the germline V gene. The CDR3 here is CAISESRGSNSNQPQHF. DNA for the CDR3: TGTGCCATCAGTGAGTCGAGAGGGTCAAATAGCAATCAGCCCCAGCATTTT.

The chain recombines TRBV4-3 with TRBJ2-2; maybe TRBD1 (6 bases). V lost 0 bases and J lost 3, with 17 bases in between. The CDR3 has 18 amino acids. Looked up from germline, CDR1 is LGHNA and CDR2 is YSLEER. CDR3 DNA: TGCGCCAGCAGCCAAGATCCCCAGGGGACGGTTTACACCGGGGAGCTGTTTTTT. As protein: CASSQDPQGTVYTGELFF.

The rearrangement links TRBV6-1 to TRBJ1-5; 11 bases map to TRBD1. Germline loops: CDR1 MNHNS, CDR2 SASEGT. Germline trimming cut 6 bases from V and 8 bases from J; bases unmatched to any gene: 6. The CDR3 runs to 14 residues. The CDR3, as DNA: TGTGCCAGCAGCAGGGACAGGGGGGGCAAGCCCCAGCATTTT. Translation: CASSRDRGGKPQHF.

V gene TRBV7-2 combines with J gene TRBJ2-7; 10 nucleotides match TRBD2. The CDR3 runs to 15 residues. V lost 6 bases to trimming and J lost 2 bases; unmatched junction nucleotides: 7. Germline V gene sequence: CDR1 SGHTA, CDR2 FQGNSA. CDR3 loop: CASSSSGGPTYEQYF. The CDR3 region has the DNA TGTGCCAGCAGTTCTAGCGGGGGCCCCACCTACGAGCAGTACTTC.

The chain employs TRBV27 and TRBJ2-1; the D gene is possibly TRBD1 (6 bases). The CDR3 has 14 amino acids. Trimming took off 5 bases at V and 3 bases at J, with 11 bases between the two ends. Looked up from germline, CDR1 is MNHEY and CDR2 is SMNVEV (reference sequence). The CDR3 DNA is TGTGCCAGCAGTATCCGGGACAACTACAATGAGCAGTTCTTC. Protein sequence: CASSIRDNYNEQFF.